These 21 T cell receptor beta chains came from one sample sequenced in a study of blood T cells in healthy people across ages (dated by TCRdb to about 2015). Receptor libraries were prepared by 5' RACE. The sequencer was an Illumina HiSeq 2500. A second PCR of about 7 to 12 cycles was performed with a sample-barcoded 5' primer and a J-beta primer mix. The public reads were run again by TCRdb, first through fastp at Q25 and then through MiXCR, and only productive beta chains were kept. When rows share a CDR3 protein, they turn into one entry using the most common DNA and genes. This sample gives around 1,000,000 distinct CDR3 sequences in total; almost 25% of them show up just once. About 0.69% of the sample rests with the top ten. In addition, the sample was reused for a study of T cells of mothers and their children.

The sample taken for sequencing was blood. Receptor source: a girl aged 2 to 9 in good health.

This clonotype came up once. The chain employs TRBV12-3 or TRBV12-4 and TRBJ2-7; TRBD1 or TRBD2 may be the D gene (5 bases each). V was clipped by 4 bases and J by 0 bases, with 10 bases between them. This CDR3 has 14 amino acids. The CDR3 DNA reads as TGTGCCAGCAGTTCATGGGGGATCTCCTACGAGCAGTACTTC. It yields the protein CASSSWGISYEQYF.

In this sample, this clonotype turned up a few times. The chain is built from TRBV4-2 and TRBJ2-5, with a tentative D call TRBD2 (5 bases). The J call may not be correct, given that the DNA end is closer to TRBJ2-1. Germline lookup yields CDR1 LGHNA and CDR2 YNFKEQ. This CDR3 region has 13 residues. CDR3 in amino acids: CASSQGEAVEQFF. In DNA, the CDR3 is TGTGCCAGCAGCCAGGGAGAAGCGGTTGAGCAGTTCTTC.

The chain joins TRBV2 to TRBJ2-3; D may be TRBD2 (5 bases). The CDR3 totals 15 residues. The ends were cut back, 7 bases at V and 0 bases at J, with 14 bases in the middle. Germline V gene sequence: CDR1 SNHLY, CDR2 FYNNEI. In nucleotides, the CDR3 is TGTGCCAGCACTGCTGGCGGGTCTAGCACAGATACGCAGTATTTT. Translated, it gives CASTAGGSSTDTQYF.

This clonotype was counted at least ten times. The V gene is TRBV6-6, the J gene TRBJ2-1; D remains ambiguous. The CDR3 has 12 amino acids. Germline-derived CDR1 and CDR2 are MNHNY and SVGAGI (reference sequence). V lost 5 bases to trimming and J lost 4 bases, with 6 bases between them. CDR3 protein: CASSGNYNEQFF. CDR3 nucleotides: TGTGCCAGCAGTGGGAATTACAATGAGCAGTTCTTC.

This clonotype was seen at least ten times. The CDR3 spells CASSLGGKEQFF. The CDR3 DNA is TGTGCCAGCAGTTTAGGTGGCAAGGAGCAGTTCTTC. The V gene is TRBV12-3 or TRBV12-4, the J gene TRBJ2-1; D not resolved. The CDR3 loop spans 12 amino acids. V was shortened by 1 base and J by 10 bases, with 8 bases between the two germline ends.

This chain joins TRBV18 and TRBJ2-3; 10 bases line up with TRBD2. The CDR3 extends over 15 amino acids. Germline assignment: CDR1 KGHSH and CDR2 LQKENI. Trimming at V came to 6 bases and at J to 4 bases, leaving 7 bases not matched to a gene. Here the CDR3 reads CASSLGLASADTQYF. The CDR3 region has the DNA TGTGCCAGCTCGCTGGGACTAGCGTCGGCAGATACGCAGTATTTT.

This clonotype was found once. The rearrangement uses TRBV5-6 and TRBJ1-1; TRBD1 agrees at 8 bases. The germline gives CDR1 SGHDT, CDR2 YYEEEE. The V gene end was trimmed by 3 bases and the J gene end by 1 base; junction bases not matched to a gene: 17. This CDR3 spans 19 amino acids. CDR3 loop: CASSSPIAGRTGTNTEAFF. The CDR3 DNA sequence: TGTGCCAGCAGCTCTCCGATCGCCGGGAGGACAGGGACGAACACTGAAGCTTTCTTT.

The CDR3 region is CASSLVPTGVAGVDETQYF. The CDR3 nucleotides are TGCGCCAGCAGCTTGGTACCAACCGGGGTAGCGGGAGTGGATGAGACCCAGTACTTC. V is TRBV5-1 and J is TRBJ2-5; TRBD2 matches 9 bases. The J segment lost 5 bases and the V segment lost 0 bases, leaving 17 bases of the junction unmatched. CDR3 length equals 19 residues. Germline V gene data show CDR1 as SGHRS and CDR2 as YFSETQ.

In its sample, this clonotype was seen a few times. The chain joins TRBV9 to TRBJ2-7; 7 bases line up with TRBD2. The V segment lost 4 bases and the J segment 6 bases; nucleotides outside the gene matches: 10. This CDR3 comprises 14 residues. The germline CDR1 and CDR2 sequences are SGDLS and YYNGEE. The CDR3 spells CASSPYGTTGEQYF. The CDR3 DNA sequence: TGTGCCAGCAGCCCTTACGGGACTACGGGCGAGCAGTACTTC.

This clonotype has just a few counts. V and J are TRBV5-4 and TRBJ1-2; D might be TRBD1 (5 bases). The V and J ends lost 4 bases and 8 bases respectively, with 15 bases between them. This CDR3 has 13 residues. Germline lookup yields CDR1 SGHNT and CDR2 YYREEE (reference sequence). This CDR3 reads CASSPATAGGYTF. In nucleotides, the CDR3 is TGTGCCAGCAGCCCAGCGACAGCTGGAGGCTACACCTTC.

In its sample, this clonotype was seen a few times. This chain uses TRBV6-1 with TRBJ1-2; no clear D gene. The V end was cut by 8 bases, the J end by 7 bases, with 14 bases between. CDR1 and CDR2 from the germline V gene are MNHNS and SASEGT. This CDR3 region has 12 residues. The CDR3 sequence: CASAPRQGGYTF. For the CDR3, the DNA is TGTGCCAGCGCTCCTCGCCAAGGTGGCTACACCTTC.

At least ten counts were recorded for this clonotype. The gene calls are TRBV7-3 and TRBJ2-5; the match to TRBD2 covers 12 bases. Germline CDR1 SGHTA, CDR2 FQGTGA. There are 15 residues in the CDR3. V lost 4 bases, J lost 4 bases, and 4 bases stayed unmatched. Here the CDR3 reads CASSSLAGGTETQYF. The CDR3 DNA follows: TGTGCCAGCAGCTCCCTAGCGGGAGGGACAGAGACCCAGTACTTC.

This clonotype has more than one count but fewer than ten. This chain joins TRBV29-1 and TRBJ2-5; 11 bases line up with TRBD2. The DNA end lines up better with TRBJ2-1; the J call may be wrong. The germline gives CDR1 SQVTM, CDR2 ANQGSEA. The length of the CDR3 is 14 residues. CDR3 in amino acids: CSASTSGARHEQFF. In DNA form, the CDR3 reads TGCAGCGCCTCGACTAGCGGGGCGCGACATGAGCAGTTCTTC.

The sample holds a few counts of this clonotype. CDR3 protein: CASSQDPTQETQYF. Here the CDR3 DNA reads TGCGCCAGCAGCCAAGATCCCACACAAGAGACCCAGTACTTC. The chain is built from TRBV4-1 and TRBJ2-5, with no clear D. V was clipped by 0 bases and J by 2 bases, with 7 bases between them. CDR3 length: 14 residues. Germline V gene sequence: CDR1 MGHRA, CDR2 YSYEKL.

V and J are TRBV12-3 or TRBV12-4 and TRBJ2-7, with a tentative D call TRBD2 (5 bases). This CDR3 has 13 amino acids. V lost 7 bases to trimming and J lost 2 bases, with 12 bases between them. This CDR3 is CASTPGVPYEQYF. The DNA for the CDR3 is TGTGCCAGCACCCCCGGGGTCCCCTACGAGCAGTACTTC.

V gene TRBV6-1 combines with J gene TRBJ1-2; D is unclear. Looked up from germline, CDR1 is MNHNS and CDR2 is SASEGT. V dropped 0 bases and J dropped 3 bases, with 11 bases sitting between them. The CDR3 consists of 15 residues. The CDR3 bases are TGTGCCAGCAGTGAAGCGCCCGCGGTGGACTATGGCTACACCTTC. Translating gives CASSEAPAVDYGYTF.

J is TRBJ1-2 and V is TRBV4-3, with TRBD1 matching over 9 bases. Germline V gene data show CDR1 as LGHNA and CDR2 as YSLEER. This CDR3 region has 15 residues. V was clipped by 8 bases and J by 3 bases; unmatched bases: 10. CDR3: CASGPSGQGYYGYTF. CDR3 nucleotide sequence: TGCGCCAGCGGTCCTTCGGGACAGGGATACTATGGCTACACCTTC.

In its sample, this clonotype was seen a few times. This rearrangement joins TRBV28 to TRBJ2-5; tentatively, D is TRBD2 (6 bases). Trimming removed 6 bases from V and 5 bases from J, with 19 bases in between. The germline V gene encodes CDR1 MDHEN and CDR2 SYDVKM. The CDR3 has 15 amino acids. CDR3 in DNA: TGTGCCAGCAGCCTGACCTTCGGGAGTGGGGAGACCCAGTACTTC. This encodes CASSLTFGSGETQYF. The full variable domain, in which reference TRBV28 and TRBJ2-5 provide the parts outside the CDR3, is DVKVTQSSRYLVKRTGEKVFLECVQDMDHENMFWYRQDPGLGLRLIYFSYDVKMKEKGDIPEGYSVSREKKERFSLILESASTNQTSMYLCASSLTFGSGETQYFGPGTRLLVL.

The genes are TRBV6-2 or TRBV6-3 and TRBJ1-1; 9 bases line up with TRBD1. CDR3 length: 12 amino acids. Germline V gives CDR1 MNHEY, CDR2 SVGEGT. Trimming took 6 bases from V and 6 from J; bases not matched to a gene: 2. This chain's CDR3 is CASRTGGPEAFF. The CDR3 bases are TGTGCCAGCAGGACAGGGGGTCCTGAAGCTTTCTTT.

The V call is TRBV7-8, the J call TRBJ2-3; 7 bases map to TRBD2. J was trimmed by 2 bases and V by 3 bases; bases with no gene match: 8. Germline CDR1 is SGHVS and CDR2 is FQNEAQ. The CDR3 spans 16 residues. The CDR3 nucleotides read TGTGCCAGCAGCTTGGCCAGCGGGACCCACACAGATACGCAGTATTTT. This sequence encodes CASSLASGTHTDTQYF.

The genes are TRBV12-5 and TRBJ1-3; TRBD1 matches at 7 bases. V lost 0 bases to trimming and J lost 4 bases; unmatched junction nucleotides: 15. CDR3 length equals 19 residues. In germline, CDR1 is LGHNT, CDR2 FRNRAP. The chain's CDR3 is CASGLVLIPATGTGNTIYF. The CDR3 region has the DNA TGTGCTAGTGGTTTGGTACTTATACCTGCGACAGGGACGGGAAACACCATATATTTT.